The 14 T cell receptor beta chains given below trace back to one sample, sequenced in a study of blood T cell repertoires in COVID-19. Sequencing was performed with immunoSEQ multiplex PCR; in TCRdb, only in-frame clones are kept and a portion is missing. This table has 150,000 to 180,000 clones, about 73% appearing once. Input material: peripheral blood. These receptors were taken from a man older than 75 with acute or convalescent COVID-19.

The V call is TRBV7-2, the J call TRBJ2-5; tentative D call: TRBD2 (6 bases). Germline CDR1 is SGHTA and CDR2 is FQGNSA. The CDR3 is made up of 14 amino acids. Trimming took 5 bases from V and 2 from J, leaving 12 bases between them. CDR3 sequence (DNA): TGTGCCAGCAGCGTAGGGACTTTACAAGAGACCCAGTACTTC. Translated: CASSVGTLQETQYF.

The CDR3 DNA reads TGTGCCATCAGTGGACTAGCCTCAACCGGGGAGCTGTTTTTT. Amino acids: CAISGLASTGELFF. V is TRBV10-3 and J is TRBJ2-2, with 7 bases matching TRBD2. Losses at the gene ends were 4 bases for V and 5 bases for J; bases not matched to a gene: 4. The length of the CDR3 is 14 residues. Per germline, CDR1 ENHRY and CDR2 SYGVKD.

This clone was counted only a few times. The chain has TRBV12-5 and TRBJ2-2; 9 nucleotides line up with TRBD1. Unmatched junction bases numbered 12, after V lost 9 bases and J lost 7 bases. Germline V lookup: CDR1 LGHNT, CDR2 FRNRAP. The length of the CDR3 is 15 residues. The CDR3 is CASITGGAYNGELFF. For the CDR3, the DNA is TGTGCTAGCATTACAGGGGGCGCGTATAACGGGGAGCTGTTTTTT.

CDR3 region: CASRSGTAAYGYTF. The CDR3 coding sequence is TGTGCCAGCAGGTCTGGGACAGCGGCCTATGGCTACACCTTC. The rearrangement joins TRBV7-9 to TRBJ1-2, with TRBD1 matching over 7 bases. The CDR3 is 14 amino acids. The V segment lost 6 bases and the J segment 4 bases; nucleotides outside the gene matches: 8. Germline assignment: CDR1 SEHNR and CDR2 FQNEAQ (reference sequence). Full variable domain (missing parts from reference TRBV7-9 and TRBJ1-2): DTGVSQNPRHKITKRGQNVTFRCDPISEHNRLYWYRQTLGQGPEFLTYFQNEAQLEKSRLLSDRFSAERPKGSFSTLEIQRTEQGDSAMYLCASRSGTAAYGYTFGSGTRLTVV.

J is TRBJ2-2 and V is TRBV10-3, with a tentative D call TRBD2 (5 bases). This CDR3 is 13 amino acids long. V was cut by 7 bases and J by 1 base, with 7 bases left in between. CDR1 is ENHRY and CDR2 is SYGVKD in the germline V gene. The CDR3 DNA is TGTGCCATCAATGGAGGGAACACCGGGGAGCTGTTTTTT. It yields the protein CAINGGNTGELFF.

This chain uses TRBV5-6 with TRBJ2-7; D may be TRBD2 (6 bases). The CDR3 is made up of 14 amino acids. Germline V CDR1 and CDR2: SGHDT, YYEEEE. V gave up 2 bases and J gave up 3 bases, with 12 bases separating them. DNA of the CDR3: TGTGCCAGCAGCTTTAGAGCGGGTTTCTACGAGCAGTACTTC. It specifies CASSFRAGFYEQYF.

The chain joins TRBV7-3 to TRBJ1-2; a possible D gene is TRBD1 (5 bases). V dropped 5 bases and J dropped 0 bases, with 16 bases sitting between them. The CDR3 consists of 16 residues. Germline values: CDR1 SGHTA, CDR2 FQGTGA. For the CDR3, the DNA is TGTGCCAGCAGCGCCCGGGCAGGGCTAACTAACTATGGCTACACCTTC. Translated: CASSARAGLTNYGYTF.

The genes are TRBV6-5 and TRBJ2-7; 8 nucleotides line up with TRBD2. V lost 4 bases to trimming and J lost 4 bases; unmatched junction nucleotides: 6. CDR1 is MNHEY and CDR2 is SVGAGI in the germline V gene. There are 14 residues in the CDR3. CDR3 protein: CASSSAGTRYEQYF. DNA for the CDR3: TGTGCCAGCAGTTCCGCCGGGACTAGGTACGAGCAGTACTTC.

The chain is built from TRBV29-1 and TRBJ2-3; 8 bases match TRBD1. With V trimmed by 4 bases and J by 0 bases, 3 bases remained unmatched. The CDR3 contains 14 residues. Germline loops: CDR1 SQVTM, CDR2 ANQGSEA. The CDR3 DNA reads TGCAGCGTTGGGACAGGGCTTAGCACAGATACGCAGTATTTT. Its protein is CSVGTGLSTDTQYF.

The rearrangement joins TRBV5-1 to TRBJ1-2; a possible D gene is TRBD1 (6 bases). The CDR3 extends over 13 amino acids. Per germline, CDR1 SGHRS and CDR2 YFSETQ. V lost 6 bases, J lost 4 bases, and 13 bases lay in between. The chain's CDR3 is CASNPGQTYGYTF. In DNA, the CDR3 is TGCGCCAGCAACCCCGGACAGACCTATGGCTACACCTTC.

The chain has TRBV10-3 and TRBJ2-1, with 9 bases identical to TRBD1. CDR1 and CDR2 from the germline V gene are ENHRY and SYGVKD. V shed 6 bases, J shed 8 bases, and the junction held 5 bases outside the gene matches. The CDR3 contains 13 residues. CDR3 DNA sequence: TGTGCCATCAGGGAACAGGGGGCATATGAGCAGTTCTTC. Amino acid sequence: CAIREQGAYEQFF.

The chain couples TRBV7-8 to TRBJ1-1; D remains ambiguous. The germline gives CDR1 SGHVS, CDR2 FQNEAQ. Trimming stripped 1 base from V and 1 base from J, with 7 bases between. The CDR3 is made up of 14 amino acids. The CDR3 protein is CASSLGSGNTEAFF. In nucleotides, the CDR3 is TGTGCCAGCAGCTTAGGTAGCGGGAACACTGAAGCTTTCTTT.

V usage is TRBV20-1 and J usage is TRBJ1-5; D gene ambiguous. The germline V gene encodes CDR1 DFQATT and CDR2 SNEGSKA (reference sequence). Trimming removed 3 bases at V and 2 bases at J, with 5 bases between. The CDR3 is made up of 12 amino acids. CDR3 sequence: CSASDGNQPQHF. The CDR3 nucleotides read TGCAGTGCTAGTGACGGCAATCAGCCCCAGCATTTT.

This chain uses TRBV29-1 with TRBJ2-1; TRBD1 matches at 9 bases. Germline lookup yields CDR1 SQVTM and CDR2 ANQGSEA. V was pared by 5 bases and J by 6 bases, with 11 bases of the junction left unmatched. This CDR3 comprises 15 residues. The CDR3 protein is CSVLGGWDRVNEQFF. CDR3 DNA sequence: TGCAGCGTTCTGGGCGGATGGGACAGGGTCAATGAGCAGTTCTTC.